These 19 T cell receptor beta chains came from one sample sequenced in a study of cytomegalovirus exposure and HLA in healthy donors. In the PCR, 60 Vbeta and 13 Jbeta primers were used. This table comes from immunoSEQ multiplex PCR, and its TCRdb copy is limited to in-frame clones, with some not included. This table holds about 160,000 clones, approximately 80% found once. Sequencing input: PBMCs. The receptor source for this set is a young man in good health and CMV-seropositive.

CDR3: CATRSLDRVPEQYF. CDR3 nucleotides: TGTGCCACCAGGTCCTTGGACAGGGTACCCGAGCAGTACTTC. The chain has TRBV15 and TRBJ2-7; 8 bases are shared with TRBD1. Germline V gene data show CDR1 as LNHNV and CDR2 as YYDKDF (reference sequence). V was pared by 6 bases and J by 6 bases, with 10 bases of the junction left unmatched. This CDR3 has 14 residues.

The V gene is TRBV7-8, the J gene TRBJ2-1, with 15 bases fitting TRBD2. Trimming took 10 bases from V and 2 from J; bases not matched to a gene: 21. The CDR3 consists of 21 residues. Germline V gene lookup returns CDR1 SGHVS and CDR2 FQNEAQ. The CDR3 DNA reads TGTGCCACCTCGGGGAACGGACTAGCGGGGGGGTGGGCTAAACCCTACAATGAGCAGTTCTTC. It yields the protein CATSGNGLAGGWAKPYNEQFF.

As concerns this clone: Since no conserved phenylalanine or tryptophan closes the CDR3, a read error is the likely cause. The chain uses TRBV27 and TRBJ2-7; no clear D gene. The germline CDR1 and CDR2 sequences are MNHEY and SMNVEV (reference sequence). The CDR3 runs 15 residues. Trimming removed 0 bases at V and 5 bases at J, with 14 bases between. The CDR3 DNA reads TGTGCCAGCAGTTTATCTCCAGCGCGACCTCACGAGCAGTACCTC. It is translated as CASSLSPARPHEQYL.

The J gene is TRBJ2-5, the V gene TRBV5-1; weak D call: TRBD1 (5 bases). CDR3 length equals 12 residues. CDR1 SGHRS and CDR2 YFSETQ come from the germline V gene. V was clipped by 5 bases and J by 3 bases, with 8 bases between them. The CDR3 loop is CASSVGEETQYF. In DNA form, the CDR3 reads TGCGCCAGCAGTGTAGGGGAAGAGACCCAGTACTTC.

The chain has TRBV11-2 and TRBJ2-1; the D gene is possibly TRBD2 (5 bases). V dropped 5 bases and J dropped 9 bases, with 14 bases sitting between them. The V gene's germline CDR1 is SGHAT and CDR2 FQNNGV. The CDR3 is made up of 13 amino acids. The CDR3 region has the DNA TGTGCCAGCAGCCGCGGGTCCCGGGGTGAGCAGTTCTTC. It yields the protein CASSRGSRGEQFF.

The chain recombines TRBV7-8 with TRBJ2-3; 10 positions agree with TRBD2. The V gene's germline CDR1 is SGHVS and CDR2 FQNEAQ. CDR3 length: 19 amino acids. The ends lost 6 bases at V and 6 bases at J; junction bases unmatched: 21. This chain's CDR3 is CASRPSSRRASGSWDTQYF. The CDR3 DNA is TGTGCCAGCAGACCCTCTTCGAGGCGGGCTAGCGGGAGTTGGGATACGCAGTATTTT.

The genes are TRBV2 and TRBJ2-2, with 7 bases matching TRBD2. The CDR3 extends over 14 amino acids. Trimming took 8 bases from V and 1 from J; bases not matched to a gene: 4. Germline CDR1 and CDR2: SNHLY and FYNNEI. The CDR3 reads CASQRGENTGELFF. In nucleotides, the CDR3 is TGTGCCAGCCAACGGGGGGAGAACACCGGGGAGCTGTTTTTT.

This chain joins TRBV27 and TRBJ2-2; no reliable D call. The CDR3 totals 15 residues. Trimming cost V 3 bases and J 2 bases, with 10 bases left between them. Germline loops: CDR1 MNHEY, CDR2 SMNVEV (reference sequence). In DNA, the CDR3 is TGTGCCAGCAGTTTTACCAGCGCCAACACCGGGGAGCTGTTTTTT. The encoded protein is CASSFTSANTGELFF.

This clone was found a few times. The chain joins TRBV5-1 to TRBJ2-7; unclear D gene. The CDR3 extends over 11 amino acids. With 0 bases removed from V and 6 bases from J, the gap between germline ends came to 4 bases. In germline, CDR1 is SGHRS, CDR2 YFSETQ. The CDR3 DNA sequence: TGCGCCAGCAGCTTGGGGGCCGAGCAGTACTTC. This sequence encodes CASSLGAEQYF.

This rearrangement joins TRBV18 to TRBJ2-7; 11 nucleotides align to TRBD1. The CDR3 is 15 residues long. Germline CDR1 KGHSH, CDR2 LQKENI. With V trimmed by 2 bases and J by 4 bases, 4 bases remained unmatched. The CDR3 coding sequence is TGTGCCAGCTCACCAACCGGGACAGGGGGATACGAGCAGTACTTC. Translated: CASSPTGTGGYEQYF.

The chain combines TRBV11-2 with TRBJ2-7, with 7 bases lining up with TRBD2. The junction had 5 bases not matched to a gene; V was cut back by 6 bases and J by 6 bases. Germline-derived CDR1 and CDR2 are SGHAT and FQNNGV. This CDR3 is 12 amino acids long. CDR3 nucleotides: TGTGCCAGCAGGTCGACTAGCATCGAGCAGTACTTC. Protein product: CASRSTSIEQYF. Variable domain in full (rest from reference TRBV11-2 and TRBJ2-7): EAGVAQSPRYKIIEKRQSVAFWCNPISGHATLYWYQQILGQGPKLLIQFQNNGVVDDSQLPKDRFSAERLKGVDSTLKIQPAKLEDSAVYLCASRSTSIEQYFGPGTRLTVT.

This clone was observed a few times. This sequence joins TRBV15 and TRBJ1-5, with TRBD1 matching over 9 bases. The CDR3 runs to 16 residues. Germline CDR1 and CDR2: LNHNV and YYDKDF (reference sequence). With V trimmed by 7 bases and J by 0 bases, 7 bases remained unmatched. For the CDR3, the DNA is TGTGCCACCAAGGAGGACAGGGGTCATAGCAATCAGCCCCAGCATTTT. Translated: CATKEDRGHSNQPQHF.

Here the CDR3 DNA reads TGCGCCAGCAGCCAACAGGGTTCTGGAAACACCATATATTTT. Encoded protein: CASSQQGSGNTIYF. The rearrangement links TRBV5-1 to TRBJ1-3, with D perhaps matching TRBD1 (6 bases). The CDR3 loop spans 14 amino acids. The V and J ends lost 4 bases and 1 base respectively, with 9 bases between them. Germline V gene lookup returns CDR1 SGHRS and CDR2 YFSETQ.

This chain links TRBV4-2 with TRBJ2-1; D ambiguous. Germline CDR1 reads LGHNA; CDR2 reads YNFKEQ. The CDR3 has 15 residues. The ends were cut back, 3 bases at V and 0 bases at J, with 9 bases in the middle. Here the CDR3 reads CASSQRRSSYNEQFF. CDR3 nucleotides: TGTGCCAGCAGCCAGCGAAGGAGCTCCTACAATGAGCAGTTCTTC.

The CDR3 DNA sequence: TGTGCCAGCAGCTTAGTGGGGACTAGCGGGTACTCCTACGAGCAGTACTTC. It translates to CASSLVGTSGYSYEQYF. The V gene is TRBV7-8, the J gene TRBJ2-7, with 12 bases lining up with TRBD2. V dropped 1 base and J dropped 0; count of bases not matched to a gene: 4. The CDR3 is 17 amino acids. Per germline, CDR1 SGHVS and CDR2 FQNEAQ.

V and J are TRBV7-2 and TRBJ1-3; the match to TRBD1 covers 7 bases. The CDR3 is 14 amino acids. The V gene's germline CDR1 is SGHTA and CDR2 FQGNSA. The junction had 4 bases not matched to a gene; V was cut back by 4 bases and J by 4 bases. The CDR3 nucleotides are TGTGCCAGCAGCTGGGGGACAGACGGAAACACCATATATTTT. This codes for CASSWGTDGNTIYF.

The table lists this clone with a count of one. The chain carries TRBV11-3 and TRBJ2-1; possibly TRBD2 for D (6 bases). Germline values: CDR1 SGHNT, CDR2 YENEEA. CDR3 size: 14 residues. V lost 0 bases and J lost 8, with 11 bases in between. DNA for the CDR3: TGTGCCAGCAGCTTAGATAGCGGCAGGTATGAGCAGTTCTTC. Its protein is CASSLDSGRYEQFF.

The chain links TRBV7-9 to TRBJ2-1, with 8 bases fitting TRBD2. The CDR3 has 16 residues. Germline V gives CDR1 SEHNR, CDR2 FQNEAQ (reference sequence). Trimming removed 4 bases from V and 1 base from J; junction bases left unmatched: 6. The CDR3 DNA is TGTGCCAGCAGCTCTCGGGGGGGGACATCCTACAATGAGCAGTTCTTC. Amino acids: CASSSRGGTSYNEQFF.

This chain uses TRBV27 with TRBJ2-7, with D perhaps TRBD2 (5 bases). CDR1 and CDR2 (germline): MNHEY, SMNVEV (reference sequence). There are 16 residues in the CDR3. Between the trimmed V and J ends, which lost 5 bases and 0 bases, there was a span of 17 bases. CDR3 sequence: CASSPYLSEPSYEQYF. The CDR3 coding sequence is TGTGCCAGCAGTCCATACCTTAGCGAACCCTCCTACGAGCAGTACTTC.